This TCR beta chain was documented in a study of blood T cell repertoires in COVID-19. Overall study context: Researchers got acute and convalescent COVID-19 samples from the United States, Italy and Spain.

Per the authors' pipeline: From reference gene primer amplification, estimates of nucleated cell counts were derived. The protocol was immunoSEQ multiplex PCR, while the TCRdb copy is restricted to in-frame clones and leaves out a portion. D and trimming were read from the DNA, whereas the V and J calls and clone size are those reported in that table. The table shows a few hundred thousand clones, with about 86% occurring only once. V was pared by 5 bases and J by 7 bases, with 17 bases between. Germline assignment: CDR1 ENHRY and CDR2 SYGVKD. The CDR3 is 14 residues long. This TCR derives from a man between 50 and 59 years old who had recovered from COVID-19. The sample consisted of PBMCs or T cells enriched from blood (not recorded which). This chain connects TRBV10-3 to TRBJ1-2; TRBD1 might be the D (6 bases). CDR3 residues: CAISIRTEAAGYTF. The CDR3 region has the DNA TGTGCCATCAGTATCCGGACAGAAGCGGCTGGCTACACCTTC.